The present T cell receptor (beta chain) was sequenced within a study of CD8+ T cells in alopecia areata. Study observations and caveats: Across lesional scalp, and particularly alopecia totalis/universalis, clonality surpassed that of normal scalp. Many expanded lesional clones persisted during tofacitinib (in both scalp and blood). Scalp clonality and expanded CD8+ clones among the top 100 showed significant decreases with tofacitinib.

The count of this clone is one. Its antigen remains unidentified. Treatment meaning: oral pan-JAK inhibitor, 5-10 mg twice daily. Alopecia areata patients gave lesional scalp punch biopsies and peripheral blood samples. The CDR3 runs to 15 residues. V lost 5 bases, J lost 0 bases, and 10 bases lay in between. The germline V gene encodes CDR1 MNHEY and CDR2 SVGAGI. RNA, once extracted, was reverse transcribed into cDNA for use as the sequencing template. Produced via immunoSEQ multiplex PCR; TCRdb's table is partial and in-frame only. The repertoire consists of some 240,000 clones, with less than 75% occurring once and the leading ten covering about 1.6%.

The chain carries TRBV6-5 and TRBJ2-2; D is perhaps TRBD2 (5 bases). The sequence was obtained from a human donor with alopecia areata. This specimen consisted of CD4+ T cells sorted from blood, obtained at week 4, from a patient treated with tofacitinib. CDR3 protein: CASSAKGANTGELFF. In DNA, the CDR3 is TGTGCCAGCAGTGCCAAGGGAGCGAACACCGGGGAGCTGTTTTTT.